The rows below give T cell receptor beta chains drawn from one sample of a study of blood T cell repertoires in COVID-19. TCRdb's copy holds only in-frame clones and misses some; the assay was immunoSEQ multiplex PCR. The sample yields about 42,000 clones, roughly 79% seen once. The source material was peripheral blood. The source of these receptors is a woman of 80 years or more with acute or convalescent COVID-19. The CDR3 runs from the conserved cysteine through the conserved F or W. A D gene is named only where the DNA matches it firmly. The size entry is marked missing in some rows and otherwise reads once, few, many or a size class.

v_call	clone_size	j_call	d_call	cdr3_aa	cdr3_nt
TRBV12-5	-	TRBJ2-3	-	CASGFDAADTQYF	TGTGCTAGTGGTTTCGACGCGGCAGATACGCAGTATTTT
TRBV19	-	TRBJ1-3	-	CASSIPGRGLGNTIYF	TGTGCCAGTAGTATCCCTGGCCGAGGCCTTGGAAACACCATATATTTT
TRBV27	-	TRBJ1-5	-	CASGYGYQPQHF	TGTGCAAGCGGCTACGGGTATCAGCCCCAGCATTTT
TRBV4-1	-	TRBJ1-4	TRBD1	CASSQGAAGTGGKLFF	TGCGCCAGCAGCCAGGGAGCGGCCGGGACAGGAGGAAAACTGTTTTTT
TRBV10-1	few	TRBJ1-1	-	CASSAQMNTEAFF	TGCGCCAGCAGTGCACAGATGAACACTGAAGCTTTCTTT
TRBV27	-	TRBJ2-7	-	CASSFDKRYEQYF	TGTGCCAGCAGTTTCGACAAAAGATACGAGCAGTACTTC
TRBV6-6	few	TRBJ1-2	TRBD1	CASLQGQPTNYGYTF	TGTGCCAGCTTACAGGGGCAACCGACTAACTATGGCTACACCTTC
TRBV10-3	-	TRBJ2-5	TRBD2	CAIKASGDNRQETQYF	TGTGCCATCAAGGCTAGCGGGGACAACCGCCAAGAGACCCAGTACTTC
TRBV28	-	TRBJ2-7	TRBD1	CASSLPDRAYEQYF	TGTGCCAGCAGTTTACCGGACAGGGCCTACGAGCAGTACTTC
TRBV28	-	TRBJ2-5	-	CASSLGGGGKETQYF	TGTGCCAGCAGTTTAGGGGGAGGGGGTAAAGAGACCCAGTACTTC
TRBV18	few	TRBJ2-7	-	CASSPPGSSGHYEQYF	TGTGCCAGCTCACCACCGGGTAGTAGCGGACACTACGAGCAGTACTTC
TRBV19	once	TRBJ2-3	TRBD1	CASSDQGTGTDTQYF	TGTGCCAGTAGCGATCAGGGGACAGGCACAGATACGCAGTATTTT
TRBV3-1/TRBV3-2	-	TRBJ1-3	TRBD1	CASRTGAGNTIYF	TGTGCCAGCAGGACAGGGGCTGGAAACACCATATATTTT
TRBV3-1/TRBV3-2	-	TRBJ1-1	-	CASSPSGREGAFF	TGTGCCAGCAGCCCCTCTGGGCGCGAAGGAGCTTTCTTT
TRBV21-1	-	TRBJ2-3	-	CASPPPGQNTDTQYF	TGTGCCAGCCCTCCCCCCGGACAGAACACAGATACGCAGTATTTT
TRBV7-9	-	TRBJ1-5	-	CASSPFGLGPQHF	TGTGCCAGCAGCCCTTTCGGCCTAGGACCCCAGCATTTT
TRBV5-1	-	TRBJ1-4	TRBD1	CASSFTGEQEKLFF	TGCGCCAGCAGCTTCACAGGGGAACAAGAAAAACTGTTTTTT
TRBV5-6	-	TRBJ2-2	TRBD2	CASSFLAGARTGELFF	TGTGCCAGCAGCTTCCTAGCGGGAGCGCGAACCGGGGAGCTGTTTTTT
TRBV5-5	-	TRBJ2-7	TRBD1	CASSLEWDRAYEQYF	TGTGCCAGCAGCTTGGAGTGGGACAGGGCCTACGAGCAGTACTTC
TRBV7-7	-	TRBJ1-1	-	CASSFTLNTEAFF	TGTGCTAGCAGCTTTACACTGAACACTGAAGCTTTCTTT
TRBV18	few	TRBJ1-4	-	CASTPRQEAEKLFF	TGTGCCAGCACGCCGAGACAGGAAGCGGAAAAACTGTTTTTT
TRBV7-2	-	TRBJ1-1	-	CASSLDRDTEAFF	TGTGCCAGCAGCTTAGACAGGGACACTGAAGCTTTCTTT
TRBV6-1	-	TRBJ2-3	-	CASSEVADTQYF	TGTGCCAGCAGTGAAGTAGCTGATACGCAGTATTTT
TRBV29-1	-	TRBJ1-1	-	CSVQPSRGEAFF	TGCAGCGTTCAGCCGTCCAGGGGTGAAGCTTTCTTT
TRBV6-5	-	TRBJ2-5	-	CASSYSRGYGETQYF	TGTGCCAGCAGTTACTCGAGAGGGTATGGAGAGACCCAGTACTTC
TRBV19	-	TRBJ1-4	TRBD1	CASSLYSTGGIATNEKLFF	TGTGCCAGTAGTCTCTACTCGACAGGGGGGATTGCAACTAATGAAAAACTGTTTTTT
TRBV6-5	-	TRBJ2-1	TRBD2	CASSYLPSGHYNEQFF	TGTGCCAGCAGTTACTTGCCTAGCGGGCACTACAATGAGCAGTTCTTC
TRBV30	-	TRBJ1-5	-	CAWSGTVGQPQHF	TGTGCCTGGAGTGGGACAGTGGGACAGCCCCAGCATTTT
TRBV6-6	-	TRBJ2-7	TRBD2	CASGYGGFGVEQYF	TGTGCCAGCGGTTACGGGGGGTTCGGGGTCGAGCAGTACTTC
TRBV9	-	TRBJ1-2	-	CASSVEQGSRTF	TGTGCCAGCAGCGTTGAACAGGGCTCGAGAACCTTC
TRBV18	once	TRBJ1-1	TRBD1	CASSPQTGGNTEAFF	TGTGCCAGCTCACCGCAGACAGGGGGGAACACTGAAGCTTTCTTT
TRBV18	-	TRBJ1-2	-	CASSQTEAIGYTF	TGTGCCAGCTCACAGACAGAAGCTATAGGCTACACCTTC
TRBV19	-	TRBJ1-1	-	CATTWAGMNTEAFF	TGTGCCACCACTTGGGCAGGGATGAACACTGAAGCTTTCTTT
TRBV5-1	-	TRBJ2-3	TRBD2	CASSLSLAGYTDTQYF	TGCGCCAGCAGCTTGTCCCTAGCGGGGTATACAGATACGCAGTATTTT
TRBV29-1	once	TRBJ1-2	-	CSVDEVAGYGYTF	TGCAGCGTTGATGAGGTTGCGGGCTATGGCTACACCTTC
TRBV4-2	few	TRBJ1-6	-	CASSQGLSYNSPLHF	TGTGCCAGCAGCCAAGGACTTAGCTATAATTCACCCCTCCACTTT
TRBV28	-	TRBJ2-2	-	CASTRLVGTGELFF	TGTGCCAGCACCAGACTAGTTGGCACCGGGGAGCTGTTTTTT
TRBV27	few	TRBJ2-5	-	CASSSPSQGQETQYF	TGTGCCAGCAGTTCCCCCTCCCAGGGCCAAGAGACCCAGTACTTC
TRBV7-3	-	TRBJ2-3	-	CASSLGLAGTDTQYF	TGTGCCAGCAGCTTAGGGCTAGCAGGAACAGATACGCAGTATTTT
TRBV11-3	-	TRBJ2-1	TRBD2	CASSSTSGTGEQFF	TGTGCCAGCAGCTCGACTAGCGGGACTGGTGAGCAGTTCTTC
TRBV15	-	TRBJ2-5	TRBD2	CATSRDLGLAGETQYF	TGTGCCACCAGCAGAGATCTAGGACTAGCGGGAGAGACCCAGTACTTC
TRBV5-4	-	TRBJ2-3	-	CASTSTDTQYF	TGTGCCAGCACGAGCACAGATACGCAGTATTTT
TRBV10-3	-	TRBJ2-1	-	CAISERESSYNEQFF	TGTGCCATCAGTGAACGGGAGAGCTCCTACAATGAGCAGTTCTTC
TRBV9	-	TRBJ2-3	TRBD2	CASSAATGAGGFTDTQYF	TGTGCCAGCAGCGCCGCTACAGGGGCGGGAGGGTTTACAGATACGCAGTATTTT
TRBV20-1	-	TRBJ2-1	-	CSVARDNEQFF	TGCAGTGTTGCGCGGGACAATGAGCAGTTCTTC
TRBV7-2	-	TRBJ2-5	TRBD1	CASSRDSAQETQYF	TGTGCCAGCAGCCGGGACAGCGCCCAAGAGACCCAGTACTTC
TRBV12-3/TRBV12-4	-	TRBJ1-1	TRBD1	CASSLPTGPEAFF	TGTGCCAGCAGTTTGCCGACAGGGCCCGAAGCTTTCTTT
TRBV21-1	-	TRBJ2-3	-	CASSSKFLGLAGFTDTQYF	TGTGCCAGCAGCTCTAAATTCCTTGGACTAGCGGGTTTCACAGATACGCAGTATTTT
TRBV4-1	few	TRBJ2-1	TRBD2	CASSQASLLAQLYNEQFF	TGCGCCAGCAGCCAGGCCAGCCTACTAGCGCAGCTCTACAATGAGCAGTTCTTC
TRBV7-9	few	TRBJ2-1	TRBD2	CASSALAGGGDEQFF	TGTGCCAGCAGCGCACTAGCGGGAGGTGGCGATGAGCAGTTCTTC
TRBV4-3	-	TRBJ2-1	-	CASSQPTSGPFNEQFF	TGCGCCAGCAGCCAACCAACCAGTGGCCCGTTCAATGAGCAGTTCTTC
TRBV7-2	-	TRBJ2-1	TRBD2	CASSLVWGGGGSYNEQFF	TGTGCCAGCAGCTTAGTTTGGGGGGGAGGAGGCTCCTACAATGAGCAGTTCTTC
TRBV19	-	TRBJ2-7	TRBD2	CASSMLGLPYSYEQYF	TGTGCCAGTAGTATGTTGGGACTACCATACTCCTACGAGCAGTACTTC
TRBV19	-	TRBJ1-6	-	CASSGRGGSYNSPLHF	TGTGCCAGTAGTGGACGGGGAGGCTCCTATAATTCACCCCTCCACTTT
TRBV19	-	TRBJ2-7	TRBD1	CASSIGTEIAYEQYF	TGTGCCAGTAGTATTGGGACAGAAATAGCCTACGAGCAGTACTTC